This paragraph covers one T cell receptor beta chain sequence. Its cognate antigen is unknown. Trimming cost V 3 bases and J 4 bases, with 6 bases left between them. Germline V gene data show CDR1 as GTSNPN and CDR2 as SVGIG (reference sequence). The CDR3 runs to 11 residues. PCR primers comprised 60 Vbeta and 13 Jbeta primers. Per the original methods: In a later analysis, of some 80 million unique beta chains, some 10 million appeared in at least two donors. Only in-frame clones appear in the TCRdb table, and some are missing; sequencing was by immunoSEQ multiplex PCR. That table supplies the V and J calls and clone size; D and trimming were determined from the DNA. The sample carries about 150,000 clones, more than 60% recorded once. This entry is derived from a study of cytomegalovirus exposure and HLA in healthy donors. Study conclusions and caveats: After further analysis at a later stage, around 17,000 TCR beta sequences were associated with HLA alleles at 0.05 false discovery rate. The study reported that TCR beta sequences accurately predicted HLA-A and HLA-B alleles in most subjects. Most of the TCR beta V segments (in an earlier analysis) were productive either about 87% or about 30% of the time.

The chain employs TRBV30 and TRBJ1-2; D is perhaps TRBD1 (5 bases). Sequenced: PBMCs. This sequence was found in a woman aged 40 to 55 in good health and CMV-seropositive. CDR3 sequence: CAWRQAYGYTF. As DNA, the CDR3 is TGTGCCTGGAGACAGGCCTATGGCTACACCTTC.